The 20 T cell receptor beta chains in this list originate from one sample, sequenced in a study of shared clonotypes between healthy human individuals. Libraries were prepared by immunoSEQ multiplex PCR; TCRdb keeps only in-frame clonotypes and omits some of them. Of 850,000 to 1,100,000 clones listed, 77% are singletons. The specimen was memory CD4+ T cells from PBMCs. Subset reported: CD45RA-negative fraction. These TCRs come from a young man in good health. Some clones in this sample may be carry-over from other donors' samples.

V usage is TRBV15 and J usage is TRBJ2-5; possible D gene TRBD2, 6 bases. V was trimmed by 5 bases and J by 5 bases, leaving 18 bases between them. CDR1 and CDR2 from the germline V gene are LNHNV and YYDKDF (reference sequence). This CDR3 spans 15 amino acids. CDR3 sequence: CATSRRGTPYETQYF. DNA of the CDR3: TGTGCCACCAGCCGCCGGGGGACCCCTTACGAGACCCAGTACTTC.

There are a few counts of this clone. J is TRBJ2-7 and V is TRBV11-2; TRBD1 agrees at 7 bases. This CDR3 contains 14 residues. Losses at the gene ends were 8 bases for V and 6 bases for J; bases not matched to a gene: 13. CDR1 is SGHAT, CDR2 FQNNGV, per germline. CDR3 sequence reads: CASQLNSRGTEQYF. DNA of the CDR3: TGTGCCAGCCAACTTAACTCCAGGGGGACCGAGCAGTACTTC.

The chain has TRBV11-2 and TRBJ2-3, with 8 bases identical to TRBD1. The V gene end was trimmed by 2 bases and the J gene end by 13 bases; junction bases not matched to a gene: 8. The CDR3 is made up of 13 amino acids. Per germline, CDR1 SGHAT and CDR2 FQNNGV. This CDR3 reads CASSLPGQGREYF. CDR3 nucleotide sequence: TGTGCCAGCAGCTTACCAGGACAGGGTAGGGAGTATTTT.

CDR3 DNA: TGTGCCTGGAGTGTAGTAGGGGACAGGACTAACTATGGCTACACCTTC. Translation gives CAWSVVGDRTNYGYTF. V is TRBV30 and J is TRBJ1-2, with 8 bases lining up with TRBD1. J lost 0 bases, V lost 0 bases, and 6 bases had no gene match. Germline-derived CDR1 and CDR2 are GTSNPN and SVGIG (reference sequence). The CDR3 sequence is 16 residues long.

As concerns this clone: Other DNA sequences in this sample translate to the same CDR3. The chain recombines TRBV4-3 with TRBJ2-5, with 10 bases matching TRBD1. CDR1 and CDR2 (germline): LGHNA, YSLEER. Unmatched junction bases numbered 5, after V lost 3 bases and J lost 1 base. CDR3 length: 16 amino acids. CDR3 sequence reads: CASSQLRDRGQETQYF. CDR3 sequence (DNA): TGCGCCAGCAGCCAGCTCCGGGACAGGGGCCAAGAGACCCAGTACTTC.

This clone showed up just a few times. This chain joins TRBV27 and TRBJ1-5, with TRBD1 matching 7 bases. J was trimmed by 3 bases and V by 5 bases; bases with no gene match: 7. The CDR3 extends over 15 amino acids. Germline CDR1 reads MNHEY; CDR2 reads SMNVEV (reference sequence). The CDR3 coding sequence is TGTGCCAGCAGTCCGATCGACAGGGACAATCAGCCCCAGCATTTT. Amino acids: CASSPIDRDNQPQHF.

The V and J genes are TRBV6-1 and TRBJ1-2, with a possible D match to TRBD1 (5 bases). The germline gives CDR1 MNHNS, CDR2 SASEGT. The CDR3 runs to 13 residues. The ends were cut back, 6 bases at V and 2 bases at J, with 10 bases in the middle. CDR3 loop: CASRYGTNYGYTF. CDR3 DNA sequence: TGTGCCAGCAGGTATGGGACGAACTATGGCTACACCTTC.

CDR3 loop: CAWGQGKLSEQYF. The DNA of the CDR3 is TGTGCCTGGGGACAGGGAAAATTAAGCGAGCAGTACTTC. This chain connects TRBV30 to TRBJ2-7, with 8 bases fitting TRBD1. The CDR3 is 13 residues long. J gave up 6 bases and V 5 bases, and 9 bases lay outside the gene matches. Germline CDR1 and CDR2: GTSNPN and SVGIG (reference sequence).

The V call is TRBV28, the J call TRBJ2-2; 7 bases are a match to TRBD2. The CDR3 covers 15 residues. V lost 3 bases, J lost 7 bases, and 8 bases stayed unmatched. CDR1 and CDR2 (germline): MDHEN, SYDVKM. Here the CDR3 reads CASSLAGRANGELFF. The CDR3 DNA sequence: TGTGCCAGCAGTTTGGCGGGGAGGGCCAACGGGGAGCTGTTTTTT.

The rearrangement uses TRBV5-6 and TRBJ2-5, with 9 bases matching TRBD1. V trimming: 0 bases; J trimming: 2 bases; junction bases outside the gene matches: 5. Germline CDR1 SGHDT, CDR2 YYEEEE. The CDR3 is 16 amino acids. CDR3 sequence (DNA): TGTGCCAGCAGCTTGGTTGGGACAGGGCCACAAGAGACCCAGTACTTC. Its protein product is CASSLVGTGPQETQYF.

V is TRBV9 and J is TRBJ2-2; the D gene is possibly TRBD1 (6 bases). The CDR3 consists of 16 residues. The V end lost 3 bases, the J end lost 8 bases, and 20 bases lay between the germline ends. Germline V lookup: CDR1 SGDLS, CDR2 YYNGEE. CDR3 nucleotides: TGTGCCAGCAGCGCCTACCTCGGACAGCGTCAAGGGGAGCTGTTTTTT. It encodes CASSAYLGQRQGELFF. The full variable domain, completed using reference TRBV9 and TRBJ2-2, is DSGVTQTPKHLITATGQRVTLRCSPRSGDLSVYWYQQSLDQGLQFLIQYYNGEERAKGNILERFSAQQFPDLHSELNLSSLELGDSALYFCASSAYLGQRQGELFFGEGSRLTVL.

This rearrangement joins TRBV7-6 to TRBJ2-7; 12 bases are a match to TRBD2. The ends lost 5 bases at V and 4 bases at J; junction bases unmatched: 9. The CDR3 loop spans 16 amino acids. Germline CDR1 reads SGHVS; CDR2 reads FNYEAQ. The DNA of the CDR3 is TGTGCCAGCAGCCCAACCGGGACTAGCGGGTGGTACGAGCAGTACTTC. It is translated as CASSPTGTSGWYEQYF.

The gene calls are TRBV18 and TRBJ2-5; D is undetermined. Germline V gene data show CDR1 as KGHSH and CDR2 as LQKENI. Trimming removed 5 bases from V and 4 bases from J, with 11 bases in between. The CDR3 has 13 residues. This CDR3 reads CASSSDQGETQYF. CDR3 in DNA: TGTGCCAGCTCATCGGACCAAGGAGAGACCCAGTACTTC.

The chain recombines TRBV2 with TRBJ1-5, with D possibly matching TRBD1 (5 bases). The V end lost 4 bases, the J end lost 6 bases, and 22 bases lay between the germline ends. Germline V gene data show CDR1 as SNHLY and CDR2 as FYNNEI. The CDR3 extends over 17 amino acids. CDR3: CASSVNGPGGPPQPQHF. DNA of the CDR3: TGTGCCAGCAGTGTCAATGGGCCGGGGGGTCCTCCTCAGCCCCAGCATTTT.

The chain couples TRBV7-8 to TRBJ2-7; D gene uncertain. This CDR3 region has 15 residues. V lost 1 base and J lost 2, with 12 bases in between. Germline-derived CDR1 and CDR2 are SGHVS and FQNEAQ. Here the CDR3 DNA reads TGTGCCAGCAGCTTAGATAGGGTCAGGACCTACGAGCAGTACTTC. Protein: CASSLDRVRTYEQYF.

There are a few counts of this clone. The V and J genes are TRBV5-1 and TRBJ2-7; 8 bases agree with TRBD2. The J segment lost 6 bases and the V segment lost 0 bases, leaving 5 bases of the junction unmatched. CDR3 length equals 14 residues. CDR1 and CDR2 (germline): SGHRS, YFSETQ. CDR3 coding DNA: TGCGCCAGCAGCTTGGACGCGGGAGGCGGCGAGCAGTACTTC. Its translation: CASSLDAGGGEQYF.

This chain uses TRBV15 with TRBJ1-1, with TRBD1 identical over 8 bases. Germline CDR1 LNHNV, CDR2 YYDKDF (reference sequence). V trimming: 8 bases; J trimming: 5 bases; junction bases outside the gene matches: 7. The CDR3 length is 13 residues. The CDR3 bases are TGTGCCACCGGACAGGGTTTTAAGACTGAAGCTTTCTTT. Amino acids: CATGQGFKTEAFF. Using reference TRBV15 and TRBJ1-1 for the parts outside the CDR3, the full variable domain is DAMVIQNPRYQVTQFGKPVTLSCSQTLNHNVMYWYQQKSSQAPKLLFHYYDKDFNNEADTPDNFQSRRPNTSFCFLDIRSPGLGDTAMYLCATGQGFKTEAFFGQGTRLTVV.

This clone has just a few counts. This sequence joins TRBV4-1 and TRBJ2-1; D possibly uses TRBD1 or TRBD2 (7 bases each). The ends were cut back, 1 base at V and 8 bases at J, with 15 bases in the middle. The germline gives CDR1 MGHRA, CDR2 YSYEKL. The CDR3 is 15 residues long. The CDR3, as DNA: TGCGCCAGCAGCCAAGTGGGACAGCGGGGCGATGAGCAGTTCTTC. Translated, it gives CASSQVGQRGDEQFF.

The J gene is TRBJ2-1, the V gene TRBV11-2; 8 positions agree with TRBD2. The CDR3 spans 15 residues. Trimming at V came to 1 base and at J to 7 bases, leaving 6 bases not matched to a gene. Germline-derived CDR1 and CDR2 are SGHAT and FQNNGV. Written as DNA, the CDR3 is TGTGCCAGCAGCTTAGTCGGCCAGCGGGGGAATGAGCAGTTCTTC. Protein: CASSLVGQRGNEQFF.

The chain joins TRBV5-1 to TRBJ1-2, with D possibly matching TRBD1 (5 bases). V was cut by 3 bases and J by 3 bases, with 12 bases left in between. Per germline, CDR1 SGHRS and CDR2 YFSETQ. The CDR3 runs to 14 residues. The CDR3 DNA follows: TGCGCCAGCAGCTCCCGGGACGGAGACTATGGCTACACCTTC. Its translation is CASSSRDGDYGYTF.